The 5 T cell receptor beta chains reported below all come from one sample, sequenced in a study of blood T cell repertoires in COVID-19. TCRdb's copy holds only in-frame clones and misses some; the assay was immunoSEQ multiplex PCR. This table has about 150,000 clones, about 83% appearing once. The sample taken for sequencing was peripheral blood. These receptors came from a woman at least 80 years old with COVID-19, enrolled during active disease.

The DNA for the CDR3 is TGTGCCAGCAGCCGGCCTCAGCGGGGAGGGGCCGGGGAGCTGTTTTTT. The encoded protein is CASSRPQRGGAGELFF. The chain carries TRBV7-3 and TRBJ2-2; the match to TRBD2 covers 7 bases. V was pared by 5 bases and J by 6 bases, with 12 bases of the junction left unmatched. The CDR3 has 16 amino acids. Germline CDR1 and CDR2: SGHTA and FQGTGA.

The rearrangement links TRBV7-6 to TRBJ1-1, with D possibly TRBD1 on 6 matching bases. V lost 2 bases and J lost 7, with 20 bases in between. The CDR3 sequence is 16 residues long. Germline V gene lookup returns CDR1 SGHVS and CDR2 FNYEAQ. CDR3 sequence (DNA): TGTGCCAGCAGCTTATTTAGGACAGTTGAACAAGGTGAAGCTTTCTTT. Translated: CASSLFRTVEQGEAFF.

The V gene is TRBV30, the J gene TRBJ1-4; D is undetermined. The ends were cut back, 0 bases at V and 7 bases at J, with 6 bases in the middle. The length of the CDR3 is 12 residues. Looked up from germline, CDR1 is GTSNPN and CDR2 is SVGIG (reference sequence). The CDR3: CAWSVPGEKLFF. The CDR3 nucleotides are TGTGCCTGGAGTGTACCAGGTGAAAAACTGTTTTTT.

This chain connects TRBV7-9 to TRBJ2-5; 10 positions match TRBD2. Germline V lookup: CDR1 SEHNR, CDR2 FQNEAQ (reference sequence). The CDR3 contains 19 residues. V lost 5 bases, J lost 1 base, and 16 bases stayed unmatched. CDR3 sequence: CASSGPGTSVPAPQETQYF. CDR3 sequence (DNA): TGTGCCAGCAGCGGCCCCGGGACTAGCGTCCCGGCCCCCCAAGAGACCCAGTACTTC.

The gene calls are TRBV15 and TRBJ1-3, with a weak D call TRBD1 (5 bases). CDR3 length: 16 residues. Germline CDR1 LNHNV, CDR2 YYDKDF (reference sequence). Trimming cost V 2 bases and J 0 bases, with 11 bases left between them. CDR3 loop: CATSRLRQSSGNTIYF. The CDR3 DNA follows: TGTGCCACCAGCAGACTCCGACAGAGCTCTGGAAACACCATATATTTT.